The source of this TCR beta chain is a study of blood T cell repertoires in COVID-19. Study in general: T cells, B-cell-depleted T cells, or PBMCs supplied cDNA or gDNA.

How the authors handled the data: Estimation of nucleated cell counts relied on the amplification of reference gene primers. TCRdb keeps only in-frame clones here, not all; method: immunoSEQ multiplex PCR. The DNA was the basis for D and trimming; V, J and clone size are from that table. The sample lists about 15,000 clones, 70% to 90% occurring once. Between the trimmed V and J ends, which lost 2 bases and 5 bases, there was a span of 10 bases. The CDR3 covers 13 residues. Germline loops: CDR1 KGHSH, CDR2 LQKENI. Specimen: peripheral blood. The chain combines TRBV18 with TRBJ2-7; tentatively, D is TRBD1 (6 bases). The receptor was derived from a man in his sixties or seventies in a cohort sampled during active COVID-19. CDR3 sequence (DNA): TGTGCCAGCTCACCAGGCAGGGACAACGAGCAGTACTTC. As protein: CASSPGRDNEQYF.